What follows are 19 T cell receptor beta chains derived from one specimen sequenced in a study of molecular identifiers for immune sequencing clone quantification. TCRdb ran MiXCR on the PCR reads and lists one entry per CDR3 protein. This sample yields more than 450,000 distinct CDR3 sequences, of which over 20% are seen a single time; around 0.84% belongs to the top ten. The sequencing sample was made of naive CD8+ T cells from blood, with Jurkat cell RNA spiked in. Subset indicated: FACS-sorted CD8+CD4-CCR7+CD45RA+ naive T cells. Source of these receptors: a human donor in good health. Some libraries in this study had Jurkat cell RNA spiked in.

Remarks on this clonotype: Its ends do not fully match the called genes, so a read error is possible. The gene calls are TRBV4-3 and TRBJ2-7; D remains ambiguous. This CDR3 comprises 13 residues. Per germline, CDR1 LGHNA and CDR2 YSLEER. The CDR3 nucleotides are TGCGCCAGCAGCCAAAGCTTGCCCTACGAGCAGTGCTTC. Its translation is CASSQSLPYEQCF.

Ten or more counts support this clonotype. This rearrangement joins TRBV4-1 to TRBJ2-1, with a weak D call TRBD2 (5 bases). Between the trimmed V and J ends, which lost 0 bases and 14 bases, there was a span of 14 bases. CDR3 length: 13 residues. Looked up from germline, CDR1 is MGHRA and CDR2 is YSYEKL. CDR3 loop: CASSQEMPDGKFF. The CDR3 DNA reads TGCGCCAGCAGCCAAGAGATGCCCGACGGGAAGTTCTTC.

The rearrangement joins TRBV6-9 to TRBJ2-5; D may match TRBD1 or TRBD2 (5 bases each). Per the germline V gene, CDR1 is MNHGY and CDR2 is SVAAGI. V dropped 7 bases and J dropped 5 bases, with 17 bases sitting between them. This CDR3 is built from 14 residues. This CDR3 reads CASNPRGEKETQYF. In nucleotides, the CDR3 is TGTGCCAGCAATCCCCGGGGCGAGAAGGAGACCCAGTACTTC.

The chain couples TRBV11-2 to TRBJ2-4; the match to TRBD2 covers 7 bases. Germline assignment: CDR1 SGHAT and CDR2 FQNNGV. This CDR3 region has 18 residues. V shed 2 bases, J shed 5 bases, and the junction held 15 bases outside the gene matches. CDR3 DNA: TGTGCCAGCAGCTTACGCGGGAGTTTGAGCGGACCCCAAAACATTCAGTACTTC. It encodes CASSLRGSLSGPQNIQYF.

This clonotype appeared many times. V and J are TRBV7-2 and TRBJ2-7, with 12 positions matching TRBD2. CDR1 and CDR2 (germline): SGHTA, FQGNSA. Unmatched junction bases numbered 12, after V lost 5 bases and J lost 7 bases. This CDR3 has 16 residues. CDR3 DNA: TGTGCCAGCAGCCAACCCCTAGCGGGAGGGCCGGAAGAGCAGTACTTC. Its protein product is CASSQPLAGGPEEQYF. The full variable domain, completed using reference TRBV7-2 and TRBJ2-7, is GAGVSQSPSNKVTEKGKDVELRCDPISGHTALYWYRQSLGQGLEFLIYFQGNSAPDKSGLPSDRFSAERTGGSVSTLTIQRTQQEDSAVYLCASSQPLAGGPEEQYFGPGTRLTVT.

This clonotype showed up just a few times. CDR3 DNA sequence: TGTGCCAGCAGCCAGGACAGGGCCAACAATCAGCCCCAGCATTTT. Its protein product is CASSQDRANNQPQHF. The J gene is TRBJ1-5, the V gene TRBV3-1, with TRBD1 identical over 8 bases. This CDR3 comprises 15 residues. Germline-derived CDR1 and CDR2 are LGHDT and YNNKEL (reference sequence). Trimming removed 3 bases from V and 3 bases from J; junction bases left unmatched: 4.

On this clonotype: This may be a read error: a much more frequent sequence differs by one nucleotide. This chain uses TRBV6-2 or TRBV6-3 with TRBJ2-6; possible D gene TRBD1, 5 bases. Per the germline V gene, CDR1 is MNHEY and CDR2 is SVGEGT. V gave up 5 bases and J gave up 0 bases, with 20 bases separating them. This CDR3 comprises 19 residues. CDR3: CASSLPPGTGSSGANVLTF. The CDR3 DNA is TGTGCCAGCAGTCTCCCCCCGGGCACAGGAAGCTCTGGGGCCAACGTCCTGACTTTC.

This chain links TRBV5-3 with TRBJ2-7; 9 bases align to TRBD1. TRBV5-3 is known as an ORF, though its function is uncertain. V lost 1 base to trimming and J lost 5 bases; unmatched junction nucleotides: 22. This CDR3 comprises 20 residues. This CDR3 is CARSLSNGLTPGQGIHEQYF. Written as DNA, the CDR3 is TGTGCCAGAAGCTTGTCCAACGGCCTTACTCCGGGACAGGGTATCCACGAGCAGTACTTC.

This clonotype has only one observation. CDR3 DNA sequence: TGTGCCAGCAGCGTAGATGAGGCCTGGGACTCGGGGAACACCGGGGAGCTGTTTTTT. Its translation is CASSVDEAWDSGNTGELFF. The chain joins TRBV9 to TRBJ2-2, with D possibly being TRBD2 (6 bases). The CDR3 is 19 residues long. The germline V and J ends were trimmed by 0 bases and 1 base, with 19 bases remaining between them. CDR1 is SGDLS, CDR2 YYNGEE, per germline.

The table lists this clonotype with a few counts. This rearrangement joins TRBV29-1 to TRBJ2-6; D might be TRBD1 or TRBD2, each matching 7 bases. CDR1 SQVTM and CDR2 ANQGSEA come from the germline V gene. CDR3 length equals 15 residues. Trimming shortened V by 6 bases and J by 4 bases, and 16 bases separated the two germline ends. The CDR3 nucleotides read TGCAGCGTCCCAGGGGGGGCAGCAGGGGCCAACGTCCTGACTTTC. Encoded protein: CSVPGGAAGANVLTF.

Many counts were recorded for this clonotype. The rearrangement uses TRBV4-3 and TRBJ1-1, with a tentative D call TRBD1 (6 bases). V was cut by 2 bases and J by 6 bases, with 13 bases left in between. Germline V gene data show CDR1 as LGHNA and CDR2 as YSLEER. The CDR3 runs to 14 residues. CDR3 sequence (DNA): TGCGCCAGCAGCCAATCGACAACAGGGCCTGAAGCTTTCTTT. As protein: CASSQSTTGPEAFF.

This clonotype was found a few times. V usage is TRBV6-2 or TRBV6-3 and J usage is TRBJ2-7, with a weak D call TRBD1 (5 bases). Germline V lookup: CDR1 MNHEY, CDR2 SVGEGT. Deletions cut 8 bases from V and 0 bases from J, with 11 bases between. This CDR3 is built from 13 residues. For the CDR3, the DNA is TGTGCCAGCGGGGCTGAGATCTCCTACGAGCAGTACTTC. It yields the protein CASGAEISYEQYF.

This clonotype was detected ten times or more. V gene TRBV28 combines with J gene TRBJ2-2, with D possibly being TRBD1 (6 bases). Germline CDR1 reads MDHEN; CDR2 reads SYDVKM. This CDR3 region has 15 residues. V dropped 6 bases and J dropped 1 base, with 12 bases sitting between them. The CDR3, as DNA: TGTGCCAGCAGCCGGTGGGGGCGGAACACCGGGGAGCTGTTTTTT. Protein product: CASSRWGRNTGELFF.

The gene calls are TRBV4-1 and TRBJ2-7, with D unclear. The CDR3 is 15 residues long. The germline CDR1 and CDR2 sequences are MGHRA and YSYEKL. Deletions cut 0 bases from V and 4 bases from J, with 13 bases between. The CDR3 DNA follows: TGCGCCAGCAGCCAAGAAATAAGGCAGAGATACGAGCAGTACTTC. Its protein is CASSQEIRQRYEQYF.

A remark on this clonotype: One base away lies a much larger clone, so this may be a sequencing read error. The chain couples TRBV6-5 to TRBJ2-7; TRBD1 matches 7 bases. The CDR3 spans 16 residues. CDR1 and CDR2 (germline): MNHEY, SVGAGI. Here the CDR3 reads CAISYEVEGAPYEQYF. The CDR3 region has the DNA TGTGCCATCAGTTATGAGGTTGAGGGGGCTCCCTACGAGCAGTACTTC.

This clonotype has more than one count but fewer than ten. CDR3 DNA sequence: TGTGCCATCAGTGCAGTGGGTACCGAGACCCAGTACTTC. Residues: CAISAVGTETQYF. The rearrangement links TRBV10-3 to TRBJ2-5; D unclear. The ends were cut back, 4 bases at V and 5 bases at J, with 11 bases in the middle. The CDR3 consists of 13 residues. The germline V gene encodes CDR1 ENHRY and CDR2 SYGVKD.

The rearrangement uses TRBV7-9 and TRBJ2-3; D is ambiguous. There are 15 residues in the CDR3. V was cut by 3 bases and J by 0 bases, with 10 bases left in between. Germline CDR1 reads SEHNR; CDR2 reads FQNEAQ (reference sequence). CDR3 bases: TGTGCCAGCAGCTTTGACTGGAGTAGCACAGATACGCAGTATTTT. This codes for CASSFDWSSTDTQYF.

This clonotype has just a few counts. The gene calls are TRBV7-9 and TRBJ2-1, with unresolved D. This CDR3 comprises 16 residues. Trimming took 1 base from V and 1 from J, leaving 11 bases between them. Per germline, CDR1 SEHNR and CDR2 FQNEAQ (reference sequence). The CDR3 nucleotides are TGTGCCAGCAGCTTAGGATTCGGGCGATCCTACAATGAGCAGTTCTTC. Amino acids: CASSLGFGRSYNEQFF.

The chain has TRBV18 and TRBJ1-1; D may be TRBD1 (5 bases). Trimming took 3 bases from V and 4 from J, leaving 12 bases between them. CDR3 size: 14 residues. The germline V gene encodes CDR1 KGHSH and CDR2 LQKENI. CDR3: CASSPSGPATEAFF. CDR3 sequence (DNA): TGTGCCAGCTCACCGTCAGGGCCGGCCACTGAAGCTTTCTTT.